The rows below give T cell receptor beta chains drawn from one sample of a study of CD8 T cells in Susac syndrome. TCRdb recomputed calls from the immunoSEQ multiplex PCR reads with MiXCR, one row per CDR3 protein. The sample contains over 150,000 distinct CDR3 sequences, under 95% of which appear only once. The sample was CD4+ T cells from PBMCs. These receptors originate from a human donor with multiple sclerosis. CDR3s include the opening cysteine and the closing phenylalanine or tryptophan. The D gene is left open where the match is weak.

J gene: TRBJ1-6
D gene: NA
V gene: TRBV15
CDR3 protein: CATSTLKGSPSYNSPLHF

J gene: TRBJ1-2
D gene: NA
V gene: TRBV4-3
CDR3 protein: CASSQVLTDTRGYTF

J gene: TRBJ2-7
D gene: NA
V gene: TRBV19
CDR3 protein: CASSPEKGRTYEQYF

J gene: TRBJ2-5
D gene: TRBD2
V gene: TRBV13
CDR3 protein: CASSLAKGLAGGMETQYF

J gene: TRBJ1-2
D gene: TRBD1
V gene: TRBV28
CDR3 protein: CASSFRTGVYGYTF

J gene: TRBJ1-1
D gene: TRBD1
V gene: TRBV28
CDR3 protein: CASRTGQLLPEAFF

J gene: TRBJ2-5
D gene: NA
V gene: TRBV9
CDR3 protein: CASSVEGNRETQYF

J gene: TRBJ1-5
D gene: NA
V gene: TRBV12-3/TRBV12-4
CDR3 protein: CASSLGQSNQPQHF

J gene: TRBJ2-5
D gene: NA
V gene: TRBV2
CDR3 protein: CASSVLGETQYF

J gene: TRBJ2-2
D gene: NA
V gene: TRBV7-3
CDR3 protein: CASSSDTGELFF

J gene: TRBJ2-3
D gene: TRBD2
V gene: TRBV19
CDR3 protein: CASGTSSTDTQYF

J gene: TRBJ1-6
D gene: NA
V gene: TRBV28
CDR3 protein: CASSHQSGTFSPLHF

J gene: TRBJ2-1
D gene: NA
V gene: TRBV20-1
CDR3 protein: CSARDGRNEQFF

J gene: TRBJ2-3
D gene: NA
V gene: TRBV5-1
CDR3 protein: CASSMAVDTQYF

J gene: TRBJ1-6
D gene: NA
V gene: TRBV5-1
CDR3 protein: CASRSTGQNSPLHF

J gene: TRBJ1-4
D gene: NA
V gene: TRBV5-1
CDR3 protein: CASTIDTSATNEKLFF

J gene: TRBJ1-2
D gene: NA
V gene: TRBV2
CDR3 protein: CANWGAGGYTF

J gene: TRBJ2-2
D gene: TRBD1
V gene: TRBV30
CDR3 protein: CAWRTGTADGELFF

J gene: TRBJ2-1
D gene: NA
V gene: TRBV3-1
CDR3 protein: CASSQGGGDEQFF

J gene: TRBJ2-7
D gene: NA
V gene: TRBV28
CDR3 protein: CASGERSFYEQYF

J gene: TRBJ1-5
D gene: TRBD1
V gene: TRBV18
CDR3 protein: CASSPPGQGSNQPQHF

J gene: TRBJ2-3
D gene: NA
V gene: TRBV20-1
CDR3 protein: CSAPGAGFTDTQYF

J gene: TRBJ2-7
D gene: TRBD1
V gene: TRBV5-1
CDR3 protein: CASSLGNRGRTYEQYF

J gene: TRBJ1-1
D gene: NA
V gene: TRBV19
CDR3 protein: CASGAGNGEAFF

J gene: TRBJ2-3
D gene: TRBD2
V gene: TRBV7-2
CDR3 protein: CASSLSGAGDTQYF

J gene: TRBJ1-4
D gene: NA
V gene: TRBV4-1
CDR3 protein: CASSQDTDSLGEKLFF

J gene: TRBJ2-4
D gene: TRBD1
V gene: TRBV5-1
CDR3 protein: CASSLQGQPETIQYF

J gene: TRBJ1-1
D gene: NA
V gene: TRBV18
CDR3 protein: CASSSPTDRLNTEAFF

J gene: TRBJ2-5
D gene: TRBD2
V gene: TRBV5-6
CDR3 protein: CASSLGAGGWETQYF

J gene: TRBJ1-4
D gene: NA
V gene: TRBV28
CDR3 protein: CASSSFTSGGTNEKLFF

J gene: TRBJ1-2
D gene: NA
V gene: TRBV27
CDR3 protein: CASSAQYSYNYGYTF

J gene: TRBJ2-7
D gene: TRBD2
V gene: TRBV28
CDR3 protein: CASNPGTSVGEQYF

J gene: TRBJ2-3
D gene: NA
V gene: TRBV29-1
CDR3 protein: CSVEGAVGSGNTQYF

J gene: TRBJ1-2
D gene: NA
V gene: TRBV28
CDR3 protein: CASSSSGAEGNGYTF

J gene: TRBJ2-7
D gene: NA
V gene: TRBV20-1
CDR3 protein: CSARDSETAYEQYF

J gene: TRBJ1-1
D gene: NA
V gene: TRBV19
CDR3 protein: CASSATGNTEAFF

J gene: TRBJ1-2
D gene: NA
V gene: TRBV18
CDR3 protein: CASSPSTVANYGYTF

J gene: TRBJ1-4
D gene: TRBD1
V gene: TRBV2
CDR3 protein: CASSRQGPYEKLFF

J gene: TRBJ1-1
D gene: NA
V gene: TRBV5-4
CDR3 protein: CASSLDRIRNTEAFF

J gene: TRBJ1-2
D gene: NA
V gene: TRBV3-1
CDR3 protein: CASSRTRGSYGYTF

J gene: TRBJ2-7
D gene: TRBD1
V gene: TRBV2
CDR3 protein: CASVGTGGYEQYF

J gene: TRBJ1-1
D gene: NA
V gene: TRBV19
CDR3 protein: CASRPSKGQGAFTEAFF

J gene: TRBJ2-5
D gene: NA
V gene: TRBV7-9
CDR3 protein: CASSKNQETQYF

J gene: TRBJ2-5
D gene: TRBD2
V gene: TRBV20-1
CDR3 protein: CSARSPGLAYQETQYF